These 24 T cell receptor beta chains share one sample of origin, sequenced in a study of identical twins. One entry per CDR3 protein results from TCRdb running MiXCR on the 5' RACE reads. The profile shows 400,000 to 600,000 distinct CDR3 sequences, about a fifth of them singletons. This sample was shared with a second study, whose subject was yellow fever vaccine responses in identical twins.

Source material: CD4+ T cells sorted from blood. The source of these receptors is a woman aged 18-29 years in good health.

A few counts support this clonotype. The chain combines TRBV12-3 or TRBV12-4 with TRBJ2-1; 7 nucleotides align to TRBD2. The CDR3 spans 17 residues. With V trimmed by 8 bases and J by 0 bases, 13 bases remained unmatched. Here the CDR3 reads CASLFGGSLNSYNEQFF. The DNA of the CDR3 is TGTGCCAGCCTCTTCGGGGGGAGCTTAAACTCCTACAATGAGCAGTTCTTC.

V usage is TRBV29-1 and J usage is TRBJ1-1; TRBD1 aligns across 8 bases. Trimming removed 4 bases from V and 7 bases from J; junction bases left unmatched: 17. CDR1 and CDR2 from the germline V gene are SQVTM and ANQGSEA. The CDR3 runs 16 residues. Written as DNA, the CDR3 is TGCAGCGTTGTGCCCCACCACCAGGGGGCGTATAGTGAAGCTTTCTTT. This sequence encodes CSVVPHHQGAYSEAFF.

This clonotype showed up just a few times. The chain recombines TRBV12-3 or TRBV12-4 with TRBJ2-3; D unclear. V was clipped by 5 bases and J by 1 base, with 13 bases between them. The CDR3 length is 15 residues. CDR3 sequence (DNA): TGTGCCAGCAGTCGTTATAAAGTCGGCACAGATACGCAGTATTTT. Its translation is CASSRYKVGTDTQYF.

CDR3 bases: TGCAGTGCTCCGCCCGCGGGCGAGAGCCACTACGAGCAGTACTTC. Translated, it gives CSAPPAGESHYEQYF. V usage is TRBV20-1 and J usage is TRBJ2-7; TRBD2 might be the D (5 bases). Germline loops: CDR1 DFQATT, CDR2 SNEGSKA (reference sequence). V lost 5 bases and J lost 3, with 20 bases in between. The CDR3 runs 15 residues.

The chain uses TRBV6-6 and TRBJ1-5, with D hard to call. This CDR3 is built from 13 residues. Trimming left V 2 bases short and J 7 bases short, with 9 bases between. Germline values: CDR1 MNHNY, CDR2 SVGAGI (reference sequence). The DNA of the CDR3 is TGTGCCAGCAGTTACAGGGAGGAACAGCCCCAGCATTTT. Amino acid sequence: CASSYREEQPQHF.

This CDR3 reads CASSVIGQTTGELFF. The DNA of the CDR3 is TGTGCCAGCAGCGTAATAGGACAGACCACCGGGGAGCTGTTTTTT. The chain links TRBV9 to TRBJ2-2, with D perhaps TRBD1 (6 bases). The CDR3 consists of 15 residues. CDR1 is SGDLS and CDR2 is YYNGEE in the germline V gene. Trimming removed 1 base from V and 4 bases from J, with 11 bases in between.

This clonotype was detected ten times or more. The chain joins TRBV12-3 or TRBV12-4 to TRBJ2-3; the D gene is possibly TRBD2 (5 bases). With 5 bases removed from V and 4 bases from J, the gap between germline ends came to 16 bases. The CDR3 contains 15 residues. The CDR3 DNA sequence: TGTGCCAGCAGTCTAATGTCAGGAGCGGCAGATACGCAGTATTTT. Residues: CASSLMSGAADTQYF.

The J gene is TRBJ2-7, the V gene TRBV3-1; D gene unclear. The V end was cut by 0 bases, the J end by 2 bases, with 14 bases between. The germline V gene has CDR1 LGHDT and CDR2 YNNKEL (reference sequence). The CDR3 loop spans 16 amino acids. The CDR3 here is CASSQDSLGATYEQYF. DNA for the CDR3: TGTGCCAGCAGCCAAGATTCTTTGGGCGCGACCTACGAGCAGTACTTC.

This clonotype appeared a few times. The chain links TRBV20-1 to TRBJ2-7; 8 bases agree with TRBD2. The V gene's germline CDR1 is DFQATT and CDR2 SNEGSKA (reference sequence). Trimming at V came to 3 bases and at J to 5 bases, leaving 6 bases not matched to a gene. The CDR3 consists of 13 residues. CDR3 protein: CSASRTSLNEQYF. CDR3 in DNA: TGCAGTGCTAGCAGGACTAGCCTCAACGAGCAGTACTTC.

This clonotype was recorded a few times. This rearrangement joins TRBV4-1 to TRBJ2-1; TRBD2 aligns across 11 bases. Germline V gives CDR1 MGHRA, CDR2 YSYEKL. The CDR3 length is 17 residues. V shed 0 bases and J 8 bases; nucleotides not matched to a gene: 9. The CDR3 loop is CASSQDITSGSRDEQFF. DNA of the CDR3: TGCGCCAGCAGCCAAGATATAACTAGCGGGAGTCGGGATGAGCAGTTCTTC.

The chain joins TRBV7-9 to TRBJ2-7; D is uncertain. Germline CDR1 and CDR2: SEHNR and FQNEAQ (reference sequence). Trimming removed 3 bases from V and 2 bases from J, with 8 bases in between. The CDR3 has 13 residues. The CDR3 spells CASSLTNTYEQYF. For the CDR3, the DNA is TGTGCCAGCAGCTTGACAAACACCTACGAGCAGTACTTC.

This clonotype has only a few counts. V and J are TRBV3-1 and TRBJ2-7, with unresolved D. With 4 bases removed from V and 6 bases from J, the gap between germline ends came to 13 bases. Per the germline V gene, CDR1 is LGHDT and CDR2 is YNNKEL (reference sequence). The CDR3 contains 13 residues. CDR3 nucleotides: TGTGCCAGCAGCCGAAATTTAGAGTCCGAGCAGTACGTC. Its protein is CASSRNLESEQYV.

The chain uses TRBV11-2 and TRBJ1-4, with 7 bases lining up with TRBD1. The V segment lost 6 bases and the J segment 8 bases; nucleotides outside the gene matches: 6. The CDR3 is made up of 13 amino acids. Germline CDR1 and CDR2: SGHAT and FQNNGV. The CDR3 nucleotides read TGTGCCAGCAGGTCCGGGACAGAAGAAAAACTGTTTTTT. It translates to CASRSGTEEKLFF. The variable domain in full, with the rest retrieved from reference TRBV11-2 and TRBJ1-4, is EAGVAQSPRYKIIEKRQSVAFWCNPISGHATLYWYQQILGQGPKLLIQFQNNGVVDDSQLPKDRFSAERLKGVDSTLKIQPAKLEDSAVYLCASRSGTEEKLFFGSGTQLSVL.

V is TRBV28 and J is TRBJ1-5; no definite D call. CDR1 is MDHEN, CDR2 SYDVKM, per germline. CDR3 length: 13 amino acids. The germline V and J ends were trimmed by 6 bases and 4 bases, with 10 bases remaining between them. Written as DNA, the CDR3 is TGTGCCAGCAGGCCTTACCCGAATCAGCCCCAGCATTTT. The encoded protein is CASRPYPNQPQHF.

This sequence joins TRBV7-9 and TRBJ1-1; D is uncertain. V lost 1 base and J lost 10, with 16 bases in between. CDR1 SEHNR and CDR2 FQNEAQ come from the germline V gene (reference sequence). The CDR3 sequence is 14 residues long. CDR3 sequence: CASSLGAGPNGAFF. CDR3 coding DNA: TGTGCCAGCAGCTTAGGGGCAGGTCCGAACGGAGCTTTCTTT.

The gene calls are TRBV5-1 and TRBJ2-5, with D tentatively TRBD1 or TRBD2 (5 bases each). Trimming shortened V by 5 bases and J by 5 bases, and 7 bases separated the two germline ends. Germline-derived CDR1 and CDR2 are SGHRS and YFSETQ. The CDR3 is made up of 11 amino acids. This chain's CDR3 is CASRRGETQYF. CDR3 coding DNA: TGCGCCAGCAGGAGGGGTGAGACCCAGTACTTC.

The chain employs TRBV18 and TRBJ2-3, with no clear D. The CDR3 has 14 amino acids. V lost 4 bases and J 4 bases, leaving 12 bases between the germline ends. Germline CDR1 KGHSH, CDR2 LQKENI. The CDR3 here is CASSLRSVADTQYF. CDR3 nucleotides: TGTGCCAGCTCACTCCGGAGTGTTGCAGATACGCAGTATTTT.

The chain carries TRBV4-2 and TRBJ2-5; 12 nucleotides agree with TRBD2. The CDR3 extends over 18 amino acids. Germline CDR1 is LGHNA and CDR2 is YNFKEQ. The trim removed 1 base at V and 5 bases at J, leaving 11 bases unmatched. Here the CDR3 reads CASSQVEPSGGAGETQYF. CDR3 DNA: TGTGCCAGCAGCCAAGTCGAACCTAGCGGGGGGGCCGGCGAGACCCAGTACTTC.

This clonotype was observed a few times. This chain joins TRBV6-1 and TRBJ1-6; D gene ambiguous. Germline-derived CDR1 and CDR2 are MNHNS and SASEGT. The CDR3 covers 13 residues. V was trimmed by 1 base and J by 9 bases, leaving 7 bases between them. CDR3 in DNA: TGTGCCAGCAGTGAAGTTATAGCTTCACCCCTCCACTTT. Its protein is CASSEVIASPLHF.

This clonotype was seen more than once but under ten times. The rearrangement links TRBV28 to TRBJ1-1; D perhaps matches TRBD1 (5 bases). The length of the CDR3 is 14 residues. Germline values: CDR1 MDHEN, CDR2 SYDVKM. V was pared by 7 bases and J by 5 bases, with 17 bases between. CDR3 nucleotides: TGTGCCAGCACCCTGGGAGGGGCACGAACTGAAGCTTTCTTT. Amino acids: CASTLGGARTEAFF.

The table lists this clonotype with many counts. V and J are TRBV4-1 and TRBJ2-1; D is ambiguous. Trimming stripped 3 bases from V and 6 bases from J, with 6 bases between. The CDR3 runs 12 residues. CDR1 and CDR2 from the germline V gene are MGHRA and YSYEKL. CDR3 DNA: TGCGCCAGCAGCCATCCCCTCAATGAGCAGTTCTTC. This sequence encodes CASSHPLNEQFF.

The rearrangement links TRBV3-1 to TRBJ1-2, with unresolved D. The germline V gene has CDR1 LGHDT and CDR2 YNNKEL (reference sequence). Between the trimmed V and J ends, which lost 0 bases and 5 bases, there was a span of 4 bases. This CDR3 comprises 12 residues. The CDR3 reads CASSQDMYGYTF. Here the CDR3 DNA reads TGTGCCAGCAGCCAAGATATGTATGGCTACACCTTC.

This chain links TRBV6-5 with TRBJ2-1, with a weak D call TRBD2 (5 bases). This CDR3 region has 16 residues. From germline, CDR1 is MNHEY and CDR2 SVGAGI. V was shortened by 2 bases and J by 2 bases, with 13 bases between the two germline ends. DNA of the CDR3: TGTGCCAGCAGTTACAACGCCGGGAACACCTACAATGAGCAGTTCTTC. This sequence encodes CASSYNAGNTYNEQFF.

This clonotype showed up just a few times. The chain's CDR3 is CATSDPFAGYTF. The CDR3 DNA reads as TGTGCCACCAGTGATCCCTTTGCCGGCTACACCTTC. V and J are TRBV24-1 and TRBJ1-2; D is uncertain. The CDR3 has 12 residues. Between the trimmed V and J ends, which lost 3 bases and 8 bases, there was a span of 9 bases. The germline CDR1 and CDR2 sequences are KGHDR and SFDVKD.